The 30 T cell receptor beta chains below were found in one sample sequenced in a study of T-cell reconstitution after alpha-beta-depleted transplantation in children. This sample's TCRbeta library carried unique molecular identifier barcodes. From the PCR reads, TCRdb called clonotypes with MiXCR, one entry per CDR3 protein. The repertoire holds about 540,000 distinct CDR3 sequences, with approximately 16% as singletons. The sample consisted of PBMCs from the stem cell graft donor, taken from the stem cell graft. All receptors derive from a human donor who donated a stem cell graft to a child with acute lymphoblastic leukemia.

V and J are TRBV5-5 and TRBJ2-7; the match to TRBD2 covers 9 bases. This CDR3 comprises 18 residues. The germline gives CDR1 SGHKS, CDR2 YYEKEE (reference sequence). J gave up 2 bases and V 0 bases, and 12 bases lay outside the gene matches. CDR3 sequence reads: CASSLGGLAAFSTYEQYF. The DNA for the CDR3 is TGTGCCAGCAGCTTGGGGGGACTAGCAGCCTTCTCCACCTACGAGCAGTACTTC.

The V call is TRBV19, the J call TRBJ2-1, with TRBD2 matching over 8 bases. This CDR3 spans 14 amino acids. The V and J ends lost 3 bases and 6 bases, in that order; junction bases with no gene match: 4. Germline assignment: CDR1 LNHDA and CDR2 SQIVND (reference sequence). The CDR3 sequence: CASSIGTSGNEQFF. DNA for the CDR3: TGTGCCAGTAGTATCGGGACTAGTGGCAATGAGCAGTTCTTC.

This clonotype was recorded a few times. This chain uses TRBV15 with TRBJ2-7; TRBD1 is a possible D gene (6 bases). The CDR3 loop spans 20 amino acids. V was shortened by 0 bases and J by 3 bases, with 27 bases between the two germline ends. CDR1 is LNHNV, CDR2 YYDKDF, per germline (reference sequence). DNA of the CDR3: TGTGCCACCAGCAGAGATTTTCAAGAGGGGGTGGGCACTACTTACTACGAGCAGTACTTC. Translated: CATSRDFQEGVGTTYYEQYF.

V and J are TRBV20-1 and TRBJ1-2, with D perhaps TRBD1 (6 bases). Germline CDR1 and CDR2: DFQATT and SNEGSKA (reference sequence). The CDR3 loop spans 14 amino acids. Trimming cost V 6 bases and J 8 bases, with 22 bases left between them. CDR3 sequence reads: CSAFLTGTTLGYTF. DNA of the CDR3: TGCAGTGCATTTTTGACCGGGACAACTCTCGGCTACACCTTC.

This clonotype was seen a handful of times. The chain links TRBV6-5 to TRBJ1-3, with a possible D match to TRBD1 (5 bases). The CDR3 sequence is 15 residues long. CDR1 and CDR2 (germline): MNHEY, SVGAGI. Trimming pared 5 bases from V and 3 bases from J, leaving 14 bases between. The CDR3 region has the DNA TGTGCCAGCAGTCCAGTCAGGGCAGGTGGAAACACCATATATTTT. It is translated as CASSPVRAGGNTIYF.

This clonotype was observed a few times. The chain employs TRBV7-7 and TRBJ2-1, with a weak D call TRBD1 (5 bases). V dropped 2 bases and J dropped 3 bases, with 14 bases sitting between them. This CDR3 contains 16 residues. CDR1 is SSHAT and CDR2 is FNYEAQ in the germline V gene (reference sequence). DNA for the CDR3: TGTGCCAGCAGCTTACCCACAGGATTTATCTACAATGAGCAGTTCTTC. Its protein product is CASSLPTGFIYNEQFF.

The table lists this clonotype with a few counts. The rearrangement joins TRBV6-4 to TRBJ2-1; 10 bases fit TRBD2. Trimming cost V 6 bases and J 1 base; bases outside gene matches: 15. This CDR3 has 19 residues. In germline, CDR1 is MRHNA, CDR2 SNTAGT. Written as DNA, the CDR3 is TGTGCCAGCAGCATAAGCGGGAGGGCCTATGGCGTTTCCTACAATGAGCAGTTCTTC. Translating it yields CASSISGRAYGVSYNEQFF.

This clonotype was picked up many times. The J gene is TRBJ1-5, the V gene TRBV12-3 or TRBV12-4; a weak D match, TRBD1 (6 bases). The CDR3 loop spans 14 amino acids. The V end was cut by 5 bases, the J end by 7 bases, with 15 bases between. CDR3 protein: CASSRTVRGQPQHF. CDR3 in DNA: TGTGCCAGCAGTCGGACAGTTCGGGGCCAGCCCCAGCATTTT.

Only a few counts were recorded for this clonotype. The chain joins TRBV20-1 to TRBJ2-3, with TRBD2 matching 8 bases. J lost 3 bases, V lost 1 base, and 9 bases had no gene match. CDR1 and CDR2 (germline): DFQATT, SNEGSKA (reference sequence). The length of the CDR3 is 16 residues. The CDR3 coding sequence is TGCAGTGCTAGAGGAAGGAGTAGCGGGATAACAGATACGCAGTATTTT. As protein: CSARGRSSGITDTQYF.

This clonotype was found many times. The chain links TRBV9 to TRBJ2-7, with D tentatively TRBD2 (6 bases). Trimming removed 3 bases at V and 5 bases at J, with 9 bases between. This CDR3 spans 12 amino acids. Germline assignment: CDR1 SGDLS and CDR2 YYNGEE. The CDR3 DNA reads as TGTGCCAGCAGCGCGGGCGGGGACGAGCAGTACTTC. It encodes CASSAGGDEQYF.

The J gene is TRBJ2-1, the V gene TRBV6-5, with no clear D. V was pared by 0 bases and J by 8 bases, with 8 bases between. The germline V gene has CDR1 MNHEY and CDR2 SVGAGI. This CDR3 region has 13 residues. CDR3 coding DNA: TGTGCCAGCAGTTACTCTGACGGCGATGAGCAGTTCTTC. Residues: CASSYSDGDEQFF.

The sample holds a few counts of this clonotype. The chain links TRBV7-6 to TRBJ2-3; a possible D gene is TRBD1 (6 bases). CDR1 is SGHVS, CDR2 FNYEAQ, per germline. Trimming shortened V by 0 bases and J by 0 bases, and 7 bases separated the two germline ends. The CDR3 sequence is 15 residues long. The CDR3 spells CASSLAQGSTDTQYF. In DNA form, the CDR3 reads TGTGCCAGCAGCTTAGCGCAGGGGAGCACAGATACGCAGTATTTT.

The chain carries TRBV15 and TRBJ2-3; a possible D gene is TRBD1 (5 bases). CDR1 is LNHNV and CDR2 is YYDKDF in the germline V gene (reference sequence). Trimming took 1 base from V and 1 from J, leaving 9 bases between them. The CDR3 loop spans 15 amino acids. Here the CDR3 reads CATSRVGARTDTQYF. The CDR3 DNA is TGTGCCACCAGCAGAGTTGGGGCTCGCACAGATACGCAGTATTTT.

This chain joins TRBV7-9 and TRBJ1-2; 8 nucleotides align to TRBD1. CDR3 length: 15 residues. Germline lookup yields CDR1 SEHNR and CDR2 FQNEAQ (reference sequence). V was clipped by 1 base and J by 9 bases; unmatched bases: 10. CDR3 sequence (DNA): TGTGCCAGCAGCTTAGTACTGGGACAGGAGGAACGCTACACCTTC. The encoded protein is CASSLVLGQEERYTF.

The chain carries TRBV29-1 and TRBJ2-7, with 12 bases matching TRBD2. Trimming took 4 bases from V and 6 from J; bases not matched to a gene: 4. This CDR3 has 13 residues. Germline-derived CDR1 and CDR2 are SQVTM and ANQGSEA. Written as DNA, the CDR3 is TGCAGCGTTGTGCGGACTAGCGGGACCGAGCAGTACTTC. Translation gives CSVVRTSGTEQYF.

The chain combines TRBV4-2 with TRBJ2-2; D is possibly TRBD1 (5 bases). The CDR3 runs to 15 residues. CDR1 and CDR2 from the germline V gene are LGHNA and YNFKEQ. Between the trimmed V and J ends, which lost 3 bases and 1 base, there was a span of 9 bases. CDR3 DNA sequence: TGTGCCAGCAGCCAGTCCGACAGGAACACCGGGGAGCTGTTTTTT. Translation: CASSQSDRNTGELFF.

The chain couples TRBV9 to TRBJ2-6; 12 bases fit TRBD2. V lost 0 bases and J lost 1; bases outside the gene matches: 2. The CDR3 sequence is 18 residues long. CDR1 and CDR2 (germline): SGDLS, YYNGEE. CDR3 DNA sequence: TGTGCCAGCAGCGTAGGTACTAGCGGGAGGTCTGGGGCCAACGTCCTGACTTTC. As protein: CASSVGTSGRSGANVLTF.

The chain's CDR3 is CASSLGPGDDLNTEAFF. The CDR3 region has the DNA TGTGCCAGCAGCTTAGGTCCCGGGGACGATCTGAACACTGAAGCTTTCTTT. The chain links TRBV7-9 to TRBJ1-1; the D gene is possibly TRBD1 (5 bases). The ends were cut back, 1 base at V and 0 bases at J, with 15 bases in the middle. CDR1 is SEHNR, CDR2 FQNEAQ, per germline (reference sequence). The CDR3 runs 17 residues.

The gene calls are TRBV9 and TRBJ2-1, with 11 positions matching TRBD2. Germline lookup yields CDR1 SGDLS and CDR2 YYNGEE. The CDR3 length is 16 residues. The ends lost 2 bases at V and 4 bases at J; junction bases unmatched: 5. CDR3 nucleotide sequence: TGTGCCAGCAGCGTTAGCGGGAGGGGTCAATACAATGAGCAGTTCTTC. This gives the protein CASSVSGRGQYNEQFF.

The chain uses TRBV27 and TRBJ2-7; D is uncertain. The CDR3 covers 14 residues. Between the trimmed V and J ends, which lost 8 bases and 2 bases, there was a span of 16 bases. The V gene's germline CDR1 is MNHEY and CDR2 SMNVEV (reference sequence). The CDR3 loop reads CASWAYPGAYEQYF. CDR3 DNA: TGTGCCAGCTGGGCTTATCCGGGTGCCTACGAGCAGTACTTC.

This clonotype has only a few counts. The chain couples TRBV24-1 to TRBJ2-5; 7 bases match TRBD2. Germline-derived CDR1 and CDR2 are KGHDR and SFDVKD. The junction had 9 bases not matched to a gene; V was cut back by 4 bases and J by 2 bases. This CDR3 spans 16 amino acids. CDR3 amino acids: CATSELTSGIQETQYF. CDR3 coding DNA: TGTGCCACCAGTGAATTGACAAGCGGGATACAAGAGACCCAGTACTTC.

This clonotype came up a few times. The V call is TRBV19, the J call TRBJ1-5; D unresolved. CDR3 size: 15 residues. Per germline, CDR1 LNHDA and CDR2 SQIVND (reference sequence). The V and J ends lost 10 bases and 1 base respectively, with 17 bases between them. DNA of the CDR3: TGTGCCACTACATTGACGGGTAGGAGCAATCAGCCCCAGCATTTT. Its protein product is CATTLTGRSNQPQHF.

V and J are TRBV4-1 and TRBJ2-5, with 8 bases fitting TRBD2. The CDR3 contains 19 residues. The V gene end was trimmed by 2 bases and the J gene end by 4 bases; junction bases not matched to a gene: 18. Germline loops: CDR1 MGHRA, CDR2 YSYEKL. The CDR3: CASSQFFPIVAGRGETQYF. The CDR3 DNA sequence: TGCGCCAGCAGCCAATTTTTCCCAATCGTAGCGGGAAGAGGAGAGACCCAGTACTTC.

This clonotype was observed a few times. The gene calls are TRBV20-1 and TRBJ2-6; D is possibly TRBD2 (6 bases). The CDR3 runs 20 residues. Per germline, CDR1 DFQATT and CDR2 SNEGSKA (reference sequence). V lost 4 bases and J lost 1, with 26 bases in between. This CDR3 is CSANGGLEADPPSGANVLTF. In DNA, the CDR3 is TGCAGTGCTAATGGGGGACTCGAAGCCGATCCTCCTTCTGGGGCCAACGTCCTGACTTTC.

The gene calls are TRBV18 and TRBJ2-1; 12 nucleotides match TRBD2. Trimming took 2 bases from V and 4 from J; bases not matched to a gene: 6. The CDR3 runs 17 residues. Germline V gene data show CDR1 as KGHSH and CDR2 as LQKENI. CDR3 nucleotide sequence: TGTGCCAGCTCACCAAGACTAGCGGGAGTCATATACAATGAGCAGTTCTTC. This codes for CASSPRLAGVIYNEQFF.

The V gene is TRBV5-1, the J gene TRBJ2-4; no definite D call. The V gene's germline CDR1 is SGHRS and CDR2 YFSETQ. The CDR3 contains 12 residues. Trimming removed 4 bases at V and 7 bases at J, with 9 bases between. The CDR3: CASSPSGNIQYF. CDR3 coding DNA: TGCGCCAGCAGCCCGTCCGGTAACATTCAGTACTTC.

The V call is TRBV4-1, the J call TRBJ1-1; D gene uncertain. The CDR3 has 12 amino acids. Germline V gene data show CDR1 as MGHRA and CDR2 as YSYEKL. V lost 0 bases and J lost 14, with 13 bases in between. CDR3 in DNA: TGCGCCAGCAGCCAAGATCGGGCAGGTATGTTCTTT. Amino acid sequence: CASSQDRAGMFF.

This chain links TRBV5-5 with TRBJ2-3, with D unclear. This CDR3 region has 15 residues. From germline, CDR1 is SGHKS and CDR2 YYEKEE (reference sequence). V lost 4 bases and J 0 bases, leaving 12 bases between the germline ends. The CDR3 DNA reads as TGTGCCAGCAGCGTGCTCGAGTTGAGCACAGATACGCAGTATTTT. It yields the protein CASSVLELSTDTQYF.

This clonotype was counted many times. The chain recombines TRBV5-1 with TRBJ2-7; tentatively, D is TRBD2 (6 bases). Trimming left V 5 bases short and J 0 bases short, with 15 bases between. The germline CDR1 and CDR2 sequences are SGHRS and YFSETQ. The CDR3 spans 15 residues. CDR3 loop: CASSFGTSDSYEQYF. In nucleotides, the CDR3 is TGCGCCAGCAGTTTCGGGACTTCTGACTCCTACGAGCAGTACTTC.

The table lists this clonotype with a few counts. This rearrangement joins TRBV9 to TRBJ2-7; D possibly corresponds to TRBD1 (6 bases). The CDR3 extends over 14 amino acids. V was cut by 2 bases and J by 0 bases, with 9 bases left in between. The V gene's germline CDR1 is SGDLS and CDR2 YYNGEE. CDR3 bases: TGTGCCAGCAGCGTGACAGGATTCTCCTACGAGCAGTACTTC. Translating gives CASSVTGFSYEQYF.